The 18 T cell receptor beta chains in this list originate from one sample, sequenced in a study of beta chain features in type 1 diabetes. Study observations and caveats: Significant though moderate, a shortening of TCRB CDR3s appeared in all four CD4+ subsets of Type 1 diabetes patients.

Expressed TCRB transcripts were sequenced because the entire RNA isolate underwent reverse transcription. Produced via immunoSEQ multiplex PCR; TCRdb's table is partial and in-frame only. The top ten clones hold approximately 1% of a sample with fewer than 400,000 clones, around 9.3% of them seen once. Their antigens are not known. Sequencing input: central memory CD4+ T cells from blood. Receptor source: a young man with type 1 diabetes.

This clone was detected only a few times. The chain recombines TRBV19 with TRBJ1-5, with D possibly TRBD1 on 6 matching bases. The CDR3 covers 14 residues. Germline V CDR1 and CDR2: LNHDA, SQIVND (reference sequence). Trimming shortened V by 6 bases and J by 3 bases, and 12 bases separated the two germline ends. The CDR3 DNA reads TGTGCCAGTAGCTTACAGGGAACCAATCAGCCCCAGCATTTT. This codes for CASSLQGTNQPQHF. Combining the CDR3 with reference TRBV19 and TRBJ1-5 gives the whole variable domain DGGITQSPKYLFRKEGQNVTLSCEQNLNHDAMYWYRQDPGQGLRLIYYSQIVNDFQKGDIAEGYSVSREKKESFPLTVTSAQKNPTAFYLCASSLQGTNQPQHFGDGTRLSIL.

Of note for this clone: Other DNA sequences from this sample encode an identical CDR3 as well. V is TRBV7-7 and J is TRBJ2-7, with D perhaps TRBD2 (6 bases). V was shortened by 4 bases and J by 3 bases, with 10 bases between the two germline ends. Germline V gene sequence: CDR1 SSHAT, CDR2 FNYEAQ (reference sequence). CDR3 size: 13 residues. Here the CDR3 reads CASSYRESYEQYF. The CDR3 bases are TGTGCCAGCAGCTATCGGGAGAGCTACGAGCAGTACTTC.

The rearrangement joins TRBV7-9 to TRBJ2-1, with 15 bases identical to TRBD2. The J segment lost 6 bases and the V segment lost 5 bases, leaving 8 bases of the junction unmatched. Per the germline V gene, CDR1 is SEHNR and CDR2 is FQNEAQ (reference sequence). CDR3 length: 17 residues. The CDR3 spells CASSAGTSGGRVNEQFF. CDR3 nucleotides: TGTGCCAGCAGCGCCGGGACTAGCGGGGGGCGAGTCAATGAGCAGTTCTTC.

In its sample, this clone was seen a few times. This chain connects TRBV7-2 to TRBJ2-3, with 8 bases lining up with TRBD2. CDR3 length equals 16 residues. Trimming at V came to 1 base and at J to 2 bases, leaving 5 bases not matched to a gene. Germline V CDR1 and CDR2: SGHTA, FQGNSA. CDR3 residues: CASSLVGGGPTDTQYF. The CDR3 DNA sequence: TGTGCCAGCAGCTTAGTCGGGGGGGGCCCCACAGATACGCAGTATTTT.

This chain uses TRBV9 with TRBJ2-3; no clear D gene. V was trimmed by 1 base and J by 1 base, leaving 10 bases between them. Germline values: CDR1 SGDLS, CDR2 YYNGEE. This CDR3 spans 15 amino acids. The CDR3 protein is CASSVSSFGTDTQYF. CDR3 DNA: TGTGCCAGCAGCGTATCTAGTTTTGGCACAGATACGCAGTATTTT. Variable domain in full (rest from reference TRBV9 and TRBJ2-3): DSGVTQTPKHLITATGQRVTLRCSPRSGDLSVYWYQQSLDQGLQFLIQYYNGEERAKGNILERFSAQQFPDLHSELNLSSLELGDSALYFCASSVSSFGTDTQYFGPGTRLTVL.

CDR3: CASRRQGKNTEAFF. The CDR3 nucleotides read TGTGCCAGCAGGAGACAGGGAAAGAACACTGAAGCTTTCTTT. The chain links TRBV28 to TRBJ1-1; TRBD1 agrees at 7 bases. Germline loops: CDR1 MDHEN, CDR2 SYDVKM. CDR3 length: 14 residues. Germline trimming cut 6 bases from V and 1 base from J; bases unmatched to any gene: 5.

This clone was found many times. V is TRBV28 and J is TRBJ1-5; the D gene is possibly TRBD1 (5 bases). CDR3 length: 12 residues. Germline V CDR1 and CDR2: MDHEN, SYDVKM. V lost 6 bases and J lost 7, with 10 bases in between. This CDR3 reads CASSPGNQPQHF. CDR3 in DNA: TGTGCCAGCAGCCCAGGGAACCAGCCCCAGCATTTT.

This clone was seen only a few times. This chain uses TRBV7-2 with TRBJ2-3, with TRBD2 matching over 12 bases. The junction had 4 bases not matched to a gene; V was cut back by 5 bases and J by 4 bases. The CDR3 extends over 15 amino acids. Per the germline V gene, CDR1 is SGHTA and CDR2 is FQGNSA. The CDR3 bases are TGTGCCAGCAGCACCGGGACTAGCGGGCCAGATACGCAGTATTTT. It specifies CASSTGTSGPDTQYF.

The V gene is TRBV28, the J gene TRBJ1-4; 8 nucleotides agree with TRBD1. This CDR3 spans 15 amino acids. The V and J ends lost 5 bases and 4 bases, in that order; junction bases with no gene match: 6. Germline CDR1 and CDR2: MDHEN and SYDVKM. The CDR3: CASSPQGAGNEKLFF. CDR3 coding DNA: TGTGCCAGCAGTCCGCAGGGGGCTGGTAATGAAAAACTGTTTTTT.

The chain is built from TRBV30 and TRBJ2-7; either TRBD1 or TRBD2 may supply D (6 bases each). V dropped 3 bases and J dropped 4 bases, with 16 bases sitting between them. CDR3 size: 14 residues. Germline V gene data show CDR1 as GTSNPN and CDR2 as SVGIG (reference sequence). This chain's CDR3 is CAWRFTGARYEQYF. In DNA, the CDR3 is TGTGCCTGGAGGTTTACGGGGGCCAGGTACGAGCAGTACTTC.

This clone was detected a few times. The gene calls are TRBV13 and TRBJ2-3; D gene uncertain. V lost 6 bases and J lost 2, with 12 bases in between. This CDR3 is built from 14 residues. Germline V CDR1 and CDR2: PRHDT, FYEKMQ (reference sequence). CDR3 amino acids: CASRRRTYTDTQYF. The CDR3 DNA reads TGTGCCAGCAGGAGACGAACATACACAGATACGCAGTATTTT. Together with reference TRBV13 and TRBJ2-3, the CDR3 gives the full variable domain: AAGVIQSPRHLIKEKRETATLKCYPIPRHDTVYWYQQGPGQDPQFLISFYEKMQSDKGSIPDRFSAQQFSDYHSELNMSSLELGDSALYFCASRRRTYTDTQYFGPGTRLTVL.

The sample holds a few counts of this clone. CDR3 region: CASSRDSSSYEQYF. CDR3 DNA sequence: TGTGCCAGCAGCCGCGACTCGAGCTCCTACGAGCAGTACTTC. The chain is built from TRBV11-3 and TRBJ2-7, with D uncertain. Trimming stripped 5 bases from V and 0 bases from J, with 11 bases between. This CDR3 spans 14 amino acids. Looked up from germline, CDR1 is SGHNT and CDR2 is YENEEA. The whole variable domain, filled in from reference TRBV11-3 and TRBJ2-7, reads EAGVVQSPRYKIIEKKQPVAFWCNPISGHNTLYWYLQNLGQGPELLIRYENEEAVDDSQLPKDRFSAERLKGVDSTLKIQPAELGDSAVYLCASSRDSSSYEQYFGPGTRLTVT.

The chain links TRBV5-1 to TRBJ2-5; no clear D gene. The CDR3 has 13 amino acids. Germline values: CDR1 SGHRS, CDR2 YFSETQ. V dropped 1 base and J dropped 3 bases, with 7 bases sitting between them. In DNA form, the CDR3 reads TGCGCCAGCAGCTTGTTTGCAGAAGAGACCCAGTACTTC. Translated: CASSLFAEETQYF.

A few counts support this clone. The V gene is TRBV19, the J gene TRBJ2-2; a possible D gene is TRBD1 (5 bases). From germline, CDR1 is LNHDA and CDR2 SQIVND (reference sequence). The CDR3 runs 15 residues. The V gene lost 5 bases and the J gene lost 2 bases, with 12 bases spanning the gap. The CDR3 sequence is CASSATVGNTGELFF. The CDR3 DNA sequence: TGTGCCAGTAGTGCGACAGTGGGAAACACCGGGGAGCTGTTTTTT.

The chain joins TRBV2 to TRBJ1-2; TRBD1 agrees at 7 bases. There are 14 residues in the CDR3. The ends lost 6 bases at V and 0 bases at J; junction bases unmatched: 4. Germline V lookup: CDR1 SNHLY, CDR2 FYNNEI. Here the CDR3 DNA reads TGTGCCAGCAGAGACAGGGCCTCTAACTATGGCTACACCTTC. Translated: CASRDRASNYGYTF.

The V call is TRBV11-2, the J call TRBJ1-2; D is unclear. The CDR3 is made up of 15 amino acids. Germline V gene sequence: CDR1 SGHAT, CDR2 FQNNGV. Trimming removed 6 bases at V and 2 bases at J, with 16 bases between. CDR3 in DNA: TGTGCCAGCAGTCTATCTGACCCATACAACTATGGCTACACCTTC. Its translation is CASSLSDPYNYGYTF.

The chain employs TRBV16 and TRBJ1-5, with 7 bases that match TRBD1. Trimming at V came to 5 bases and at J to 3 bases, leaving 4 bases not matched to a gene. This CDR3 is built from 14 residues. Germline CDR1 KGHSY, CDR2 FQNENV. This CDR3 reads CASSVTGYNQPQHF. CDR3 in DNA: TGTGCCAGCAGCGTGACAGGGTACAATCAGCCCCAGCATTTT.

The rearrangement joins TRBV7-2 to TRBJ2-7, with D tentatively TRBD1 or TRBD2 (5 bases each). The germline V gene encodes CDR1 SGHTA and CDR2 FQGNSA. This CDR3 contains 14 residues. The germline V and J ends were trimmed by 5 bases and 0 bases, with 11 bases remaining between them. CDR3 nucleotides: TGTGCCAGCAGCCCGGGACGGCTCTCCTACGAGCAGTACTTC. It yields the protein CASSPGRLSYEQYF.